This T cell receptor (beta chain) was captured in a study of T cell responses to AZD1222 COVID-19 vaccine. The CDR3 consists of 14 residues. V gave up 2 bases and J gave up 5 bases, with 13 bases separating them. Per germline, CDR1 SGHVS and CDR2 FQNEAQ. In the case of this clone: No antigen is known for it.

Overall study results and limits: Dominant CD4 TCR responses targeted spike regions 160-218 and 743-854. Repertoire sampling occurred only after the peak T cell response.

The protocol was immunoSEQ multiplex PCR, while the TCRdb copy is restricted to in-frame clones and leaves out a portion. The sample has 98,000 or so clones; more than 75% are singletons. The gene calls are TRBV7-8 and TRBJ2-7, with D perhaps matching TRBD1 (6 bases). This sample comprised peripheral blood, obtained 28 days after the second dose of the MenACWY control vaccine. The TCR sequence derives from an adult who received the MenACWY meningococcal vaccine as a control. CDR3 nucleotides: TGTGCCAGCAGCTTAAATCCAGGGGCAAACGAGCAGTACTTC. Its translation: CASSLNPGANEQYF.